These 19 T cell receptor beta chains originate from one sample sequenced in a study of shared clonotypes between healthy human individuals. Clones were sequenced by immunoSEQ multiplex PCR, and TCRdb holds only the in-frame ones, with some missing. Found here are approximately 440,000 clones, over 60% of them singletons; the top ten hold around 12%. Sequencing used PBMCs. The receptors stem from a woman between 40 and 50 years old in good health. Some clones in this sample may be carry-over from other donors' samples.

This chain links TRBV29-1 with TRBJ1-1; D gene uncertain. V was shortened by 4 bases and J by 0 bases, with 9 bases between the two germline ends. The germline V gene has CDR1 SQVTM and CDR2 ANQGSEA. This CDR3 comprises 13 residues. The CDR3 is CSVARGLNTEAFF. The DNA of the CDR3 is TGCAGCGTTGCACGAGGCCTGAACACTGAAGCTTTCTTT.

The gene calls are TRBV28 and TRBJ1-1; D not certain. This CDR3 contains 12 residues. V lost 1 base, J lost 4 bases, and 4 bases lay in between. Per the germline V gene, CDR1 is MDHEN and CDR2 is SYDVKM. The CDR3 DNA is TGTGCCAGCAGTTTATTAATCACTGAAGCTTTCTTT. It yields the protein CASSLLITEAFF.

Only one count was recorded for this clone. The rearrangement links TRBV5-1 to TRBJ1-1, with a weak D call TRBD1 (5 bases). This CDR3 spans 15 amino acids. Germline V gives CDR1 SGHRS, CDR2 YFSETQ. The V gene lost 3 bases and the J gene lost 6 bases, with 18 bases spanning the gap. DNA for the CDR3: TGCGCCAGCAGCTCGGAGGGCCCCTTAGGGGCTGAAGCTTTCTTT. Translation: CASSSEGPLGAEAFF.

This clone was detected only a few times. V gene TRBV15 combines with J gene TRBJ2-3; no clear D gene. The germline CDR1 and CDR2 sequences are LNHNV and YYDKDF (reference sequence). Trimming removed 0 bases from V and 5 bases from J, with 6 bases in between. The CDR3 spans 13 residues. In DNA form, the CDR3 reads TGTGCCACCAGCAGAGATCATGGAGATACGCAGTATTTT. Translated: CATSRDHGDTQYF.

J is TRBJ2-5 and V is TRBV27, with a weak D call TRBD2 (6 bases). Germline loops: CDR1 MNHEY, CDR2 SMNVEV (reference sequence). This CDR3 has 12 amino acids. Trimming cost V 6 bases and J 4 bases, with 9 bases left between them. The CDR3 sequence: CASSPGGETQYF. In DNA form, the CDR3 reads TGTGCCAGCAGCCCCGGGGGAGAGACCCAGTACTTC.

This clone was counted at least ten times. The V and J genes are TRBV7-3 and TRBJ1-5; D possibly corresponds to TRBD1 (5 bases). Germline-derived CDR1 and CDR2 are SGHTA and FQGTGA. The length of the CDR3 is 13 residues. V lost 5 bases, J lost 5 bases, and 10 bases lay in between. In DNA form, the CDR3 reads TGTGCCAGCAGCGCAGACAGTCATCAGCCCCAGCATTTT. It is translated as CASSADSHQPQHF.

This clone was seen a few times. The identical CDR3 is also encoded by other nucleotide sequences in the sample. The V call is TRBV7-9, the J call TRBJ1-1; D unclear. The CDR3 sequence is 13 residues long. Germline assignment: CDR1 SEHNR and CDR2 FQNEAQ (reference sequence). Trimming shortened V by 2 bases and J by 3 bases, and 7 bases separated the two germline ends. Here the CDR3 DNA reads TGTGCCAGCAGCTTAAGGGCCGACACTGAAGCTTTCTTT. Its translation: CASSLRADTEAFF.

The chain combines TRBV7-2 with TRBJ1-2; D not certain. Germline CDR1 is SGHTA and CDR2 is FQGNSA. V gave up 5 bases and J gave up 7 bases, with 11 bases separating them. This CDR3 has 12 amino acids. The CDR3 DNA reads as TGTGCCAGCAGCCCCCTCGTCCTTGGCTACACCTTC. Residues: CASSPLVLGYTF.

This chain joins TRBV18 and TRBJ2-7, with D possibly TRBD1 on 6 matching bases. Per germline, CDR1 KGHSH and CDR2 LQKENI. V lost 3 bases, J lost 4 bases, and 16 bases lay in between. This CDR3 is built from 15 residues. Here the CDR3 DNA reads TGTGCCAGCTCACCGGGGGCTAGAGTCCCGTACGAGCAGTACTTC. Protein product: CASSPGARVPYEQYF.

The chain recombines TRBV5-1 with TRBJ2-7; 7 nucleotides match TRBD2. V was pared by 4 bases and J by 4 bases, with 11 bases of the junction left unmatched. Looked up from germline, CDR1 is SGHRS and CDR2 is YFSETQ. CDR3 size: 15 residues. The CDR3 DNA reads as TGCGCCAGCAGCCTGGGGTCTAGCGGAGAATACGAGCAGTACTTC. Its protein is CASSLGSSGEYEQYF. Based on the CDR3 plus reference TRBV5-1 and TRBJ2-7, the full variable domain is KAGVTQTPRYLIKTRGQQVTLSCSPISGHRSVSWYQQTPGQGLQFLFEYFSETQRNKGNFPGRFSGRQFSNSRSEMNVSTLELGDSALYLCASSLGSSGEYEQYFGPGTRLTVT.

The DNA for the CDR3 is TGTGCCAGCAGTCCTCTGACTAGCGGGAGGGGGTACGAGCAGTACTTC. Translating gives CASSPLTSGRGYEQYF. The genes are TRBV28 and TRBJ2-7, with 14 bases identical to TRBD2. The germline gives CDR1 MDHEN, CDR2 SYDVKM. With 5 bases clipped from V and 4 bases from J, the junction kept 7 bases outside the gene matches. The CDR3 loop spans 16 amino acids.

The CDR3 loop reads CASSRGGLNTEAFF. As DNA, the CDR3 is TGTGCCAGCAGCCGCGGGGGGCTGAACACTGAAGCTTTCTTT. The chain recombines TRBV28 with TRBJ1-1, with a weak D call TRBD1 (6 bases). The CDR3 has 14 residues. Looked up from germline, CDR1 is MDHEN and CDR2 is SYDVKM. The ends were cut back, 6 bases at V and 0 bases at J, with 11 bases in the middle.

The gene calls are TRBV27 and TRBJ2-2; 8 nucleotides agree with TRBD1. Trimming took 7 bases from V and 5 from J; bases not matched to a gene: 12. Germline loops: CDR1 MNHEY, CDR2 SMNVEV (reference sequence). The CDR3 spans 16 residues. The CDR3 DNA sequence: TGTGCCAGCACGGGTCAGGGGGCGCGGGTAACCGGGGAGCTGTTTTTT. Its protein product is CASTGQGARVTGELFF.

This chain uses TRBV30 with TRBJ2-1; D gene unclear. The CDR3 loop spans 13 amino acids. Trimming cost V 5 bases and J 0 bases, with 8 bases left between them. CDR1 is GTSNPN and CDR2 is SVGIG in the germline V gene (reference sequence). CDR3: CAWEASSYNEQFF. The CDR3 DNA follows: TGTGCCTGGGAGGCCAGCTCCTACAATGAGCAGTTCTTC.

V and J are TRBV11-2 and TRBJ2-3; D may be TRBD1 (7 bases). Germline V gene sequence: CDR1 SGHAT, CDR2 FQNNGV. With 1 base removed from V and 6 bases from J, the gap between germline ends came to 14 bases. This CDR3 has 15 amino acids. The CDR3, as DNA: TGTGCCAGCAGCTTAGGCCCCTCAGGGGGGGATACGCAGTATTTT. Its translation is CASSLGPSGGDTQYF.

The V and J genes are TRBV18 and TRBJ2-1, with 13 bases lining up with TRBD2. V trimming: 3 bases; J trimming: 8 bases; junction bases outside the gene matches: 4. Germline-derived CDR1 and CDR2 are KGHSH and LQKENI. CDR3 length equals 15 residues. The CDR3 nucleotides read TGTGCCAGCTCACCGGGACTAGCGGGAAATCATGAGCAGTTCTTC. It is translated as CASSPGLAGNHEQFF. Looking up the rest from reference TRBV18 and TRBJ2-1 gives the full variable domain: NAGVMQNPRHLVRRRGQEARLRCSPMKGHSHVYWYRQLPEEGLKFMVYLQKENIIDESGMPKERFSAEFPKEGPSILRIQQVVRGDSAAYFCASSPGLAGNHEQFFGPGTRLTVL.

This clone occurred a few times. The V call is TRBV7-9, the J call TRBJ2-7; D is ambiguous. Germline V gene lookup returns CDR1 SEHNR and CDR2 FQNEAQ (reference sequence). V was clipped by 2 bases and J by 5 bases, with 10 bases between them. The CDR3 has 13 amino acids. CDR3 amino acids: CASSLPPINEQYF. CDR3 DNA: TGTGCCAGCAGCTTACCTCCAATCAACGAGCAGTACTTC.

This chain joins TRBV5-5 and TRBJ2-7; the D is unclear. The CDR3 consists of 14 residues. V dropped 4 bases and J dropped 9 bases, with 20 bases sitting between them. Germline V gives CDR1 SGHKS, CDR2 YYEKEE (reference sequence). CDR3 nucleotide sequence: TGTGCCAGCAGCCAATTTAGGGATCCCGATAGGCAGTACTTC. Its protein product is CASSQFRDPDRQYF.

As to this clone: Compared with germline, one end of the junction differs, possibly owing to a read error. In nucleotides, the CDR3 is TGTGCCAGCAGTTTAGAGGCTAGAGCGGGCGGAGGATGGAGGGAGACCCAGTACTTC. It specifies CASSLEARAGGGWRETQYF. The rearrangement uses TRBV7-9 and TRBJ2-5; D perhaps matches TRBD2 (6 bases). The CDR3 sequence is 19 residues long. The germline V gene has CDR1 SEHNR and CDR2 FQNEAQ (reference sequence). The full variable domain, with the rest looked up from reference TRBV7-9 and TRBJ2-5, is DTGVSQNPRHKITKRGQNVTFRCDPISEHNRLYWYRQTLGQGPEFLTYFQNEAQLEKSRLLSDRFSAERPKGSFSTLEIQRTEQGDSAMYLCASSLEARAGGGWRETQYFGPGTRLLVL.